This T cell receptor (beta chain) derives from a study of regulatory T cells in long-lasting Graves disease. Whole-study results and caveats: Persistent Graves' patients showed a TCR diversity that was lower than that of newly diagnosed ones.

The table lists this clonotype with many counts. Its target is unknown. Indicated time point: persistent/refractory GD, antithyroid drugs over 5 years with positive TRAb. The authors made the TCR library using RNA they extracted from PBMCs. Arm-PCR of CDR3 regions with iRepertoire HTBI primers generated TCR beta libraries. TCRdb re-called the multiplex PCR reads through MiXCR, storing one row per CDR3 protein. This sample has 450,000 or so distinct CDR3 sequences; less than 25% occur once, and the top ten carry 7.8%. The V and J ends lost 7 bases and 5 bases, in that order; junction bases with no gene match: 12. Germline CDR1 reads SNHLY; CDR2 reads FYNNEI. The CDR3 spans 15 residues.

The chain recombines TRBV2 with TRBJ2-7; 9 nucleotides agree with TRBD2. This sequence was found in a female donor with Graves disease. The sequencing used peripheral blood mononuclear cells (PBMCs), collected when the disease was refractory, from a patient treated with antithyroid drugs. The CDR3 loop reads CASMGGLAGTNEQYF. The DNA for the CDR3 is TGTGCCAGCATGGGAGGGCTAGCGGGGACCAACGAGCAGTACTTC.